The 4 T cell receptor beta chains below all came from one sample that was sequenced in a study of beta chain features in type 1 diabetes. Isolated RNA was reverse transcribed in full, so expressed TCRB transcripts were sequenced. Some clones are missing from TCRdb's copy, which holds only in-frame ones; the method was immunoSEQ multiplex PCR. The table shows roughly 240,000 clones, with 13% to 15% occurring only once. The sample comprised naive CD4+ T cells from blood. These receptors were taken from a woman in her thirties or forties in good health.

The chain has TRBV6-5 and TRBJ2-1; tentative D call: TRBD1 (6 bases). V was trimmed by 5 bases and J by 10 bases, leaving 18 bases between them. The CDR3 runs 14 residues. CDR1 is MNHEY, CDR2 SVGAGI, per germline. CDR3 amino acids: CASSHLTGTTEQFF. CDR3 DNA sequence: TGTGCCAGCAGTCACTTGACAGGCACGACGGAGCAGTTCTTC.

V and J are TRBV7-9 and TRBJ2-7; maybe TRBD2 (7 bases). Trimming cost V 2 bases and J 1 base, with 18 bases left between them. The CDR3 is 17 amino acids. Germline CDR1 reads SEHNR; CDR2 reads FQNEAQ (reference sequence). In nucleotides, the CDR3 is TGTGCCAGCAGCTTATGGGGGGGGACACGGACGTCCTACGAGCAGTACTTC. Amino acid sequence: CASSLWGGTRTSYEQYF.

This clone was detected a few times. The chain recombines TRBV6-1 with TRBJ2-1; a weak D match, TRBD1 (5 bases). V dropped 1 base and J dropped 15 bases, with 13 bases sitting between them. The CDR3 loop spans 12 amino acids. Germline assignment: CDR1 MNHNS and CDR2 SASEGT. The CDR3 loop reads CASSEVGRVSFF. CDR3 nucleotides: TGTGCCAGCAGTGAAGTCGGCAGGGTGTCGTTCTTC.

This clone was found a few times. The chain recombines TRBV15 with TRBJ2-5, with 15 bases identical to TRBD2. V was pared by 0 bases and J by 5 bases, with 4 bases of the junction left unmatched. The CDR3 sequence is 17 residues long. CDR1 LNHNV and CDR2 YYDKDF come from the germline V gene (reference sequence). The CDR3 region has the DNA TGTGCCACCAGCAGAGATGGACTAGCGGGGGGGAAGGAGACCCAGTACTTC. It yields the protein CATSRDGLAGGKETQYF.